This T cell receptor beta chain was retrieved from a study of blood T cell repertoires in COVID-19. Background on the study: The United States, Italy and Spain were the sources of the acute and convalescent COVID-19 samples. PBMCs, B-cell-depleted T cells, or T cells provided the cDNA or gDNA that made up the material.

Source study methods: From reference gene primer amplification, estimates of nucleated cell counts were derived. Sequencing used immunoSEQ multiplex PCR; TCRdb keeps in-frame clones, though not all of them. The V and J calls and clone size are taken from that table; D and trimming were inferred from the DNA. This sample has roughly 250,000 clones; approximately 90% occur once, and the top ten carry around 0.84%. The sequenced sample was peripheral blood. The sequence derives from a man aged 25-40 years with acute or convalescent COVID-19.

The CDR3 nucleotides are TGTGCCAGCAGCTTGTCGGTCTTCACAGATACGCAGTATTTT. Translation gives CASSLSVFTDTQYF. V usage is TRBV5-6 and J usage is TRBJ2-3; D unresolved. The germline V gene has CDR1 SGHDT and CDR2 YYEEEE. Deletions cut 1 base from V and 2 bases from J, with 8 bases between. The CDR3 length is 14 residues. The variable domain in full, completed from reference TRBV5-6 and TRBJ2-3, reads DAGVTQSPTHLIKTRGQQVTLRCSPKSGHDTVSWYQQALGQGPQFIFQYYEEEERQRGNFPDRFSGHQFPNYSSELNVNALLLGDSALYLCASSLSVFTDTQYFGPGTRLTVL.